The rows below give T cell receptor beta chains drawn from one sample of a study of shared clonotypes between healthy human individuals. TCRdb's copy holds only in-frame clones and misses some; the assay was immunoSEQ multiplex PCR. The table shows over a million clones, with 78% occurring only once. What was sequenced was memory CD4+ T cells from PBMCs. Receptor source: a man between 18 and 29 years old in good health. Some clones in this sample may be carry-over from other donors' samples. Each CDR3 is given with its conserved first and last residue. Each record gives: D gene, clone size, J gene, V gene, CDR3 protein, CDR3 DNA. D genes are given only for firm matches. Expanded clones get a size class; other rows say once, few or many, or leave the size out.

D: TRBD2; size: .; J: TRBJ2-7; V: TRBV7-2; CDR3: CASSLGTSGTREQYF; DNA: TGTGCCAGCAGCTTAGGGACTAGCGGTACGCGGGAGCAGTACTTC
D: .; size: .; J: TRBJ1-2; V: TRBV28; CDR3: CASSLVGAGYTF; DNA: TGTGCCAGCAGTTTAGTAGGAGCGGGCTACACCTTC
D: .; size: many; J: TRBJ2-7; V: TRBV28; CDR3: CASSLTGQGIEQYF; DNA: TGTGCCAGCAGTTTAACGGGCCAAGGGATCGAGCAGTACTTC
D: .; size: .; J: TRBJ2-1; V: TRBV11-3; CDR3: CASSFSTEKQFF; DNA: TGTGCCAGCAGCTTTAGCACAGAGAAGCAGTTCTTC
D: TRBD1; size: .; J: TRBJ1-2; V: TRBV28; CDR3: CASSSRTGDYGYTF; DNA: TGTGCCAGCAGTTCACGGACAGGGGACTATGGCTACACCTTC
D: .; size: .; J: TRBJ1-5; V: TRBV2; CDR3: CASSPGPRSTQPQHF; DNA: TGTGCCAGCAGTCCCGGGCCCCGGTCCACGCAGCCCCAGCATTTT
D: TRBD2; size: .; J: TRBJ2-1; V: TRBV4-1; CDR3: CASSSWGGDEQFF; DNA: TGCGCCAGCAGCTCCTGGGGGGGGGATGAGCAGTTCTTC
D: TRBD2; size: .; J: TRBJ2-1; V: TRBV4-1; CDR3: CASSLLAGEDNEQFF; DNA: TGCGCCAGCAGTCTTTTAGCGGGAGAGGACAATGAGCAGTTCTTC
D: .; size: .; J: TRBJ2-2; V: TRBV28; CDR3: CASMKDTYTGELFF; DNA: TGTGCCAGCATGAAGGACACCTACACCGGGGAGCTGTTTTTT
D: TRBD2; size: .; J: TRBJ2-7; V: TRBV11-1; CDR3: CASSSNPSGVSYEQYF; DNA: TGTGCCAGCAGCTCGAATCCTAGCGGCGTCTCCTACGAGCAGTACTTC
D: .; size: once; J: TRBJ2-5; V: TRBV2; CDR3: CASSEVGNETQYF; DNA: TGTGCCAGCAGTGAAGTAGGGAATGAGACCCAGTACTTC
D: .; size: .; J: TRBJ2-1; V: TRBV11-1; CDR3: CASSFIGPTLGYNEQFF; DNA: TGTGCCAGCAGCTTTATCGGACCAACACTGGGATACAATGAGCAGTTCTTC
D: TRBD2; size: .; J: TRBJ2-3; V: TRBV11-3; CDR3: CASSLGALAAPDTQYF; DNA: TGTGCCAGCAGCTTAGGTGCACTAGCGGCCCCAGATACGCAGTATTTT
D: .; size: .; J: TRBJ2-5; V: TRBV28; CDR3: CASTRGIETQYF; DNA: TGTGCCAGCACCCGCGGGATAGAGACCCAGTACTTC
D: .; size: .; J: TRBJ2-2; V: TRBV5-8; CDR3: CASSLRVTGELFF; DNA: TGTGCCAGCAGCTTGCGAGTTACCGGGGAGCTGTTTTTT
D: TRBD1; size: .; J: TRBJ1-2; V: TRBV9; CDR3: CASSASDRVRGANYGYTF; DNA: TGTGCCAGCAGCGCCTCCGACAGGGTCAGGGGGGCTAACTATGGCTACACCTTC
D: .; size: .; J: TRBJ1-5; V: TRBV27; CDR3: CASSLFRGGNQPQHF; DNA: TGTGCCAGCAGTTTATTTAGGGGAGGGAATCAGCCCCAGCATTTT
D: .; size: .; J: TRBJ2-5; V: TRBV5-1; CDR3: CASSFMVGETQYF; DNA: TGCGCCAGCAGCTTCATGGTAGGAGAGACCCAGTACTTC
D: .; size: few; J: TRBJ1-3; V: TRBV18; CDR3: CASSLQGRTSGGTIYF; DNA: TGTGCCAGCTCACTTCAGGGACGGACCTCTGGAGGAACCATATATTTT
D: .; size: once; J: TRBJ1-1; V: TRBV5-6; CDR3: CASSFLEEAFF; DNA: TGTGCCAGCAGCTTCTTGGAAGAAGCTTTCTTT
D: .; size: .; J: TRBJ1-1; V: TRBV7-9; CDR3: CASGGGEAFF; DNA: TGTGCCAGCGGGGGAGGTGAAGCTTTCTTT
D: TRBD1; size: .; J: TRBJ2-7; V: TRBV10-3; CDR3: CAIREQGAKEQYF; DNA: TGTGCCATCAGGGAACAGGGGGCGAAAGAGCAGTACTTC
D: .; size: .; J: TRBJ2-7; V: TRBV23-1; CDR3: CASSQSFSPGRAFSYEQYF; DNA: TGCGCCAGCAGTCAATCGTTTTCCCCTGGCCGGGCCTTCTCCTACGAGCAGTACTTC
D: .; size: .; J: TRBJ1-5; V: TRBV28; CDR3: CASSLGGPTSTIPYSNQPQHF; DNA: TGTGCCAGCAGTTTAGGGGGGCCCACTTCAACTATTCCGTATAGCAATCAGCCCCAGCATTTT
D: .; size: once; J: TRBJ2-1; V: TRBV10-3; CDR3: CAISEDSPNEQFF; DNA: TGTGCCATCAGTGAGGACAGCCCTAATGAGCAGTTCTTC
D: .; size: .; J: TRBJ2-7; V: TRBV28; CDR3: CASSTGTSTPYEQYF; DNA: TGTGCCAGCAGCACCGGGACTTCCACACCCTACGAGCAGTACTTC
D: .; size: .; J: TRBJ2-7; V: TRBV30; CDR3: CAWRDTGRAYEQYF; DNA: TGTGCCTGGAGAGACACGGGACGAGCCTACGAGCAGTACTTC